This T cell receptor (beta chain) was captured by sequencing in a study of T cell changes during pregnancy in multiple sclerosis. Germline V gene lookup returns CDR1 LNHDA and CDR2 SQIVND (reference sequence). This CDR3 comprises 16 residues. J was trimmed by 5 bases and V by 4 bases; bases with no gene match: 13. The method was immunoSEQ multiplex PCR; TCRdb's version includes in-frame clones alone and lacks a portion of them. The table includes around 80,000 clones, around 92% detected once. Sequenced material: peripheral blood, taken before pregnancy. The chain carries TRBV19 and TRBJ1-1; 7 bases are shared with TRBD1. The TCR comes from a female donor with multiple sclerosis, enrolled in a pregnancy study. The CDR3 is CASSNPGQAGRTEAFF. Here the CDR3 DNA reads TGTGCCAGTAGTAACCCCGGACAGGCCGGACGGACTGAAGCTTTCTTT.